This T cell receptor (beta chain) was documented in a study of blood T cell repertoires in COVID-19. On the study more broadly: Samples representing acute and convalescent COVID-19 were sourced from the United States, Italy and Spain. From T cells, B-cell-depleted T cells, or PBMCs came the material, which was cDNA or gDNA.

Original processing notes: By means of reference gene primer amplification, nucleated cell counts were estimated. Repertoires were generated with immunoSEQ multiplex PCR, while TCRdb's copy carries only in-frame clones and drops some. D and trimming were read from the DNA, whereas the V and J calls and clone size are those reported in that table. Of tens of thousands of clones in the sample, roughly 88% were seen once. This clone was observed a single time. Per the germline V gene, CDR1 is SGHTA and CDR2 is FQGNSA. This CDR3 is 12 amino acids long. V lost 1 base to trimming and J lost 4 bases, with 5 bases between them.

The sequence was collected from a man in his sixties with acute or convalescent COVID-19. What was sequenced was peripheral blood. The chain couples TRBV7-2 to TRBJ2-7, with D hard to call. CDR3 in DNA: TGTGCCAGCAGCTTAGACCTATACGAGCAGTACTTC. Its translation: CASSLDLYEQYF.